A selection of T cell receptor beta chains follows, all from one sample in a study of OX40 agonist ivuxolimab in advanced cancers. Measured with immunoSEQ multiplex PCR; TCRdb has only the in-frame clones, and not every one. The sample has about 58,000 clones, 86% seen once; the top ten hold 0.85% to 1%. Sequenced here: CD4+ or CD8+ T cells sorted from blood, sampled in a trial of the OX40 agonist ivuxolimab. Source of these receptors: an adult with an advanced solid tumor such as melanoma, head and neck, liver or kidney cancer. Both conserved end residues are part of each CDR3. A D gene is named only where the DNA matches it firmly. Expanded clones are given a class, and other clones once, few, many or no size at all.

V: TRBV25-1
D: NA
size: once
J: TRBJ1-1
DNA: TGTGCCAGCAGTGAATCGGGGGGACAGAACACTGAAGCTTTCTTT
CDR3: CASSESGGQNTEAFF

V: TRBV5-1
D: TRBD1
size: once
J: TRBJ1-2
DNA: TGCGCCAGCAGCCGAGGGCAGGGGGCTTTGGATGGCTACACCTTC
CDR3: CASSRGQGALDGYTF

V: TRBV5-1
D: TRBD1
size: NA
J: TRBJ1-2
DNA: TGCGCCAGCAGCTTCACAGGGGCGGTTGGCTACACCTTC
CDR3: CASSFTGAVGYTF

V: TRBV5-1
D: NA
size: NA
J: TRBJ2-7
DNA: TGCGCCAGCAGCTTAGACTACGAGCAGTACTTC
CDR3: CASSLDYEQYF

V: TRBV11-3
D: NA
size: NA
J: TRBJ2-5
DNA: TGTGCCAGCAGCCCCGGGTCCTCCCGCTCGGAGACCCAGTACTTC
CDR3: CASSPGSSRSETQYF

V: TRBV30
D: TRBD1
size: NA
J: TRBJ1-2
DNA: TGTGCCTGGAGTGTACAGGGGGCGCTTGTTGGCTACACCTTC
CDR3: CAWSVQGALVGYTF

V: TRBV19
D: TRBD1
size: NA
J: TRBJ1-1
DNA: TGTGCCAGCGCCCCCAAACAGGGGGTTCCGGGGACTGAAGCTTTCTTT
CDR3: CASAPKQGVPGTEAFF

V: TRBV7-9
D: NA
size: medium-sized
J: TRBJ2-1
DNA: TGTGCCAGCAGTCCCGGACGGAGCTCCTACAATGAGCAGTTCTTC
CDR3: CASSPGRSSYNEQFF

V: TRBV18
D: TRBD1
size: NA
J: TRBJ2-7
DNA: TGTGCCAGCTCGCCAGACAGGGCCAAAATCTCCTACGAGCAGTACTTC
CDR3: CASSPDRAKISYEQYF

V: TRBV7-2
D: NA
size: NA
J: TRBJ1-1
DNA: TGTGCCAGCAGCCCTCGAGTCGGGGAAGCTTTCTTT
CDR3: CASSPRVGEAFF

V: TRBV18
D: NA
size: NA
J: TRBJ2-5
DNA: TGTGCCAGCTCACCACCGGGGCGTCGCGGGGAGACCCAGTACTTC
CDR3: CASSPPGRRGETQYF

V: TRBV18
D: TRBD2
size: few
J: TRBJ2-3
DNA: TGTGCCAGCTCACCAATTACGACTAGCGGGCGAGGTGAGGGAGGCACAGATACGCAGTATTTT
CDR3: CASSPITTSGRGEGGTDTQYF

V: TRBV18
D: NA
size: NA
J: TRBJ2-7
DNA: TGTGCCAGCTCACCCGCAGGGGCCAAGTACGAGCAGTACTTC
CDR3: CASSPAGAKYEQYF

V: TRBV7-2
D: NA
size: NA
J: TRBJ2-5
DNA: TGTGCCAGCAGCTTAATGGGGGGGGGCCGAACAGAGACCCAGTACTTC
CDR3: CASSLMGGGRTETQYF

V: TRBV18
D: NA
size: NA
J: TRBJ2-3
DNA: TGTGCCAGCTCACCACTACCCAGCACAGATACGCAGTATTTT
CDR3: CASSPLPSTDTQYF

V: TRBV5-1
D: NA
size: few
J: TRBJ1-6
DNA: TGCGCCAGCAGCTCGTTGGGGACGGAATATAATTCACCCCTCCACTTT
CDR3: CASSSLGTEYNSPLHF

V: TRBV19
D: NA
size: NA
J: TRBJ1-5
DNA: TGTGCCAGTAGTATAAGAACGGATAGCAATCAGCCCCAGCATTTT
CDR3: CASSIRTDSNQPQHF

V: TRBV2
D: NA
size: once
J: TRBJ2-5
DNA: TGTGCCACCGAGGCTTTCGCCTTGGGGACCCAGTACTTC
CDR3: CATEAFALGTQYF

V: TRBV18
D: TRBD1
size: NA
J: TRBJ2-7
DNA: TGTGCCAGCTCGCCAAGGACAGGGGACTACGAGCAGTACTTC
CDR3: CASSPRTGDYEQYF

V: TRBV18
D: NA
size: NA
J: TRBJ1-4
DNA: TGTGCCAGCTCACCACCGAGTCGCTTGGGACTGTTTTTT
CDR3: CASSPPSRLGLFF

V: TRBV20-1
D: NA
size: NA
J: TRBJ1-1
DNA: TGCAGTGCTAGAGACTTTGAAGCTTTCTTT
CDR3: CSARDFEAFF

V: TRBV7-2
D: NA
size: NA
J: TRBJ2-3
DNA: TGTGCCAGCAGCTTAGAGACCACTATAAGCACAGATACGCAGTATTTT
CDR3: CASSLETTISTDTQYF

V: TRBV13
D: NA
size: NA
J: TRBJ2-2
DNA: TGTGCCAGCAGCTTGGCCCGGGAGCTGTTTTTT
CDR3: CASSLARELFF

V: TRBV5-1
D: NA
size: NA
J: TRBJ2-3
DNA: TGCGCCAGCAGCTTGGGACAGTCGGCGGTGGCAGATACGCAGTATTTT
CDR3: CASSLGQSAVADTQYF

V: TRBV19
D: TRBD1
size: NA
J: TRBJ1-2
DNA: TGTGCCAGTAGTAGAACGGGACAGGCCAACTATGGCTACACCTTC
CDR3: CASSRTGQANYGYTF